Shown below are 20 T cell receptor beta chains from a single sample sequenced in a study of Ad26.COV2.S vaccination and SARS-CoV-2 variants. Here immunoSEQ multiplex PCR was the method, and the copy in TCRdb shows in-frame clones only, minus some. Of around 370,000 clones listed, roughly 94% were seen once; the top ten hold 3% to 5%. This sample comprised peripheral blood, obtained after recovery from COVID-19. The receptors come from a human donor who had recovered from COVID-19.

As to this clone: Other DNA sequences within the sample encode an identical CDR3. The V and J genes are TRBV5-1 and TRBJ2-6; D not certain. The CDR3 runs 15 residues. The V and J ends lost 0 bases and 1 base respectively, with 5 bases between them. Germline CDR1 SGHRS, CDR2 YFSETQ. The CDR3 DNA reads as TGCGCCAGCAGCTTGGCCGTTTCTGGGGCCAACGTCCTGACTTTC. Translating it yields CASSLAVSGANVLTF.

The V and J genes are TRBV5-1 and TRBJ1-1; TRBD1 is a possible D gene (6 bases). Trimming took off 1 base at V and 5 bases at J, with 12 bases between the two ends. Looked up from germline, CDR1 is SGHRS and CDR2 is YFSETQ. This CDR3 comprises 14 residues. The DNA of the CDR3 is TGCGCCAGCAGCTTGTACAGGGTTGGGACTGAAGCTTTCTTT. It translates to CASSLYRVGTEAFF.

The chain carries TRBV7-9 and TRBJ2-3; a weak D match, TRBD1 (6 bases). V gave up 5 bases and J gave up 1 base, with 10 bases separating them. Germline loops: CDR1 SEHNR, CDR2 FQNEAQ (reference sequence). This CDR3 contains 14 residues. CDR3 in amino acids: CASSLDSRTDTQYF. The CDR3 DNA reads TGTGCCAGCAGCCTGGACAGCCGCACAGATACGCAGTATTTT.

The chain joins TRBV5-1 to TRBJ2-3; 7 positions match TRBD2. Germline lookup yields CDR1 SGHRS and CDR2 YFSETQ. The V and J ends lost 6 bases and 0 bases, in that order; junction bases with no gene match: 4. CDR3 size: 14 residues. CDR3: CASMGRGSTDTQYF. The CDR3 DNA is TGCGCCAGCATGGGGCGGGGGAGCACAGATACGCAGTATTTT.

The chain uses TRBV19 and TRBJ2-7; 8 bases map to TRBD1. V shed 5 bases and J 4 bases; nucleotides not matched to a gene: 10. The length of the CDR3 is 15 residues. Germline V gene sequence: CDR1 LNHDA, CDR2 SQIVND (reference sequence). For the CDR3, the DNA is TGTGCCAGTAGTGCAGGACAGGGTCGGGGATACGAGCAGTACTTC. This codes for CASSAGQGRGYEQYF.

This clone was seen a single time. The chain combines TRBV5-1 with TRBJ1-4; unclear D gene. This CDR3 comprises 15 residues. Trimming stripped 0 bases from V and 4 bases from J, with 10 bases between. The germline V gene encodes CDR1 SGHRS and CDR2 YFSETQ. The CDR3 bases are TGCGCCAGCAGCTTGGGTTACGGGAATAATGAAAAACTGTTTTTT. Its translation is CASSLGYGNNEKLFF.

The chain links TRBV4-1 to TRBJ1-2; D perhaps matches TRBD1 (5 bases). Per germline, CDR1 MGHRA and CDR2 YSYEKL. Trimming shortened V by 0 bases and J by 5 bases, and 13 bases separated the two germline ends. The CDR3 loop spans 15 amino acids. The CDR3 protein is CASSQEEGRRYGYTF. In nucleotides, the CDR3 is TGCGCCAGCAGCCAAGAAGAGGGGCGCAGGTATGGCTACACCTTC.

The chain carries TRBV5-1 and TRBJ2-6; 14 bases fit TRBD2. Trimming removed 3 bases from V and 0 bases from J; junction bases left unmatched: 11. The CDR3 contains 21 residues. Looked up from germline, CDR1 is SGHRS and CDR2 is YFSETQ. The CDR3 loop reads CASSSPGLAGAVPSGANVLTF. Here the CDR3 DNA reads TGCGCCAGCAGCTCCCCGGGACTAGCGGGGGCCGTACCCTCTGGGGCCAACGTCCTGACTTTC.

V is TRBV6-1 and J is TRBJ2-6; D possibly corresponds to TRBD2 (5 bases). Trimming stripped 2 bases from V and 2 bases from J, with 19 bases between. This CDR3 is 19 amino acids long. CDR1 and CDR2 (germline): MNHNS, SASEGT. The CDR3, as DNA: TGTGCCAGCAGTGAATACCCAACCGGGCCGGGGACTGGGGCCAACGTCCTGACTTTC. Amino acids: CASSEYPTGPGTGANVLTF.

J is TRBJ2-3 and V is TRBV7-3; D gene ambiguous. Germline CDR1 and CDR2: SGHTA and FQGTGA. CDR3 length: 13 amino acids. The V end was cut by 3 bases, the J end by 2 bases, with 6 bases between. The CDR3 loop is CASSLTITDTQYF. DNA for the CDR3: TGTGCCAGCAGCTTGACGATCACAGATACGCAGTATTTT.

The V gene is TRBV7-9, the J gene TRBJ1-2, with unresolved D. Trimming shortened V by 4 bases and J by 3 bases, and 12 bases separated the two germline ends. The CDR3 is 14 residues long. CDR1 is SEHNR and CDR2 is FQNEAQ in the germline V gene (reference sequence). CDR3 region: CASSSDGWDYGYTF. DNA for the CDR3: TGTGCCAGCAGCTCGGACGGGTGGGACTATGGCTACACCTTC.

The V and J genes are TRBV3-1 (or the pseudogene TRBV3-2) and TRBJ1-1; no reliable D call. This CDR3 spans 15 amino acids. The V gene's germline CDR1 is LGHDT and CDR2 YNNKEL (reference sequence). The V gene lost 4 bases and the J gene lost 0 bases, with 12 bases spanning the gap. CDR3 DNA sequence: TGTGCCAGCAGCCCAGGCGGCAGTTTGAACACTGAAGCTTTCTTT. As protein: CASSPGGSLNTEAFF.

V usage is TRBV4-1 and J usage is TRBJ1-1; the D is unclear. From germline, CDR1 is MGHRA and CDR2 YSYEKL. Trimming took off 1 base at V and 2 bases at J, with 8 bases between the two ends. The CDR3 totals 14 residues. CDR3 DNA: TGCGCCAGCAGCCAAGTTTCAGCTAACACTGAAGCTTTCTTT. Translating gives CASSQVSANTEAFF.

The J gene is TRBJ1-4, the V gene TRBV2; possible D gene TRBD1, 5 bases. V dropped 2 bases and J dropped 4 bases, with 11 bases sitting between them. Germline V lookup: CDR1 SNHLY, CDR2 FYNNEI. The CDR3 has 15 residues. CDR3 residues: CASSEIAGRNEKLFF. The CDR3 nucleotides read TGTGCCAGCAGTGAAATCGCAGGGCGTAATGAAAAACTGTTTTTT.

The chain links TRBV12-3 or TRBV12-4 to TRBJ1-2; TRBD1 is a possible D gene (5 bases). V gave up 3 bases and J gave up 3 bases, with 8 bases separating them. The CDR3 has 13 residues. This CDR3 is CASSFGGYYGYTF. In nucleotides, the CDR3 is TGTGCCAGCAGTTTCGGGGGGTACTATGGCTACACCTTC.

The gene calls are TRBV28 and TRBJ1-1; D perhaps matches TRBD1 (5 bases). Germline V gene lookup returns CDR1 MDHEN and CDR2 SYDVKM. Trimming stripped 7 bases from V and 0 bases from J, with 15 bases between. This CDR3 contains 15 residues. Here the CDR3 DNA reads TGTGCCAGCATAGTCGCCGGGACGTTGAACACTGAAGCTTTCTTT. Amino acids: CASIVAGTLNTEAFF.

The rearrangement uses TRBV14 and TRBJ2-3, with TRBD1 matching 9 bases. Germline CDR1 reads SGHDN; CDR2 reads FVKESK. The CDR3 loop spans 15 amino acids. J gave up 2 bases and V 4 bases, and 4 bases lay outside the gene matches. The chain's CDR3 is CASSLRDRDTDTQYF. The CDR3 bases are TGTGCCAGCAGCCTCCGGGACAGGGACACAGATACGCAGTATTTT. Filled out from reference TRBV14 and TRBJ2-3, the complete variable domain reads EAGVTQFPSHSVIEKGQTVTLRCDPISGHDNLYWYRRVMGKEIKFLLHFVKESKQDESGMPNNRFLAERTGGTYSTLKVQPAELEDSGVYFCASSLRDRDTDTQYFGPGTRLTVL.

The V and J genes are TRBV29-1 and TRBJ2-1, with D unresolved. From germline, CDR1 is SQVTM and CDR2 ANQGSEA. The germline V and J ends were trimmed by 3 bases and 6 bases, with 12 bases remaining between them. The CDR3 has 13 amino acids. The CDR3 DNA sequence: TGCAGCGTTGAGGTTGCAGTGATCAATGAGCAGTTCTTC. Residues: CSVEVAVINEQFF.

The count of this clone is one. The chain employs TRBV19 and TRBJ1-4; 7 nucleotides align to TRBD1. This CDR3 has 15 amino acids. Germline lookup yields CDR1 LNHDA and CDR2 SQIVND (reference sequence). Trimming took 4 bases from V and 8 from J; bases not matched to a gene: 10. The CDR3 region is CASSKHRGEDEKLFF. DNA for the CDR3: TGTGCCAGTAGTAAGCACAGGGGTGAGGACGAAAAACTGTTTTTT.

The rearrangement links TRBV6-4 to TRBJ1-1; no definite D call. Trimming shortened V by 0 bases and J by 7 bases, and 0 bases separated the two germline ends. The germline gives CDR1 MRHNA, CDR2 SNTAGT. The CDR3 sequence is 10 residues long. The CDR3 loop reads CASSDSEAFF. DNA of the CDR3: TGTGCCAGCAGTGACTCTGAAGCTTTCTTT.